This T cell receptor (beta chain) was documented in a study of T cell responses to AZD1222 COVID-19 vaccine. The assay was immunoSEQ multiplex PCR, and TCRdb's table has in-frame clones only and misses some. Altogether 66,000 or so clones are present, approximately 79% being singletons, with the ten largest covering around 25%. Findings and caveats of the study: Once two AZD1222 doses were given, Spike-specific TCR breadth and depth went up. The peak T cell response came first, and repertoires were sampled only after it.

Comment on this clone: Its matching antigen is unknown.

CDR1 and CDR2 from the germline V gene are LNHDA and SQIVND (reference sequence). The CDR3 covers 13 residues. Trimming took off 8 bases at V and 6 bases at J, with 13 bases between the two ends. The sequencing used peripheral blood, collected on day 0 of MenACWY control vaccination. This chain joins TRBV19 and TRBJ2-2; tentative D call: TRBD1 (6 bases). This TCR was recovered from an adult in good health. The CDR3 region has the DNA TGTGCCAGTCGTCTCCGACAGGCCGGGGAGCTGTTTTTT. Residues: CASRLRQAGELFF. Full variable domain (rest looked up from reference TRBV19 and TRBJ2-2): DGGITQSPKYLFRKEGQNVTLSCEQNLNHDAMYWYRQDPGQGLRLIYYSQIVNDFQKGDIAEGYSVSREKKESFPLTVTSAQKNPTAFYLCASRLRQAGELFFGEGSRLTVL.